Detailed here is one T cell receptor (beta chain). The RNA input was about 0.5 to 1 ug, and it was reverse transcribed with random hexamers. TCR beta CDR3 was amplified by immunoSEQ covering 54 Vbeta and 13 Jbeta. From the immunoSEQ multiplex PCR reads, TCRdb called clonotypes with MiXCR, one entry per CDR3 protein. The sample lists roughly 130,000 distinct CDR3 sequences; 90% to 95% were seen once. Sequencing targeted TCR beta in T cells from blood (CD8+ and CD4+). TEMRA cells were FACS-enriched, while CD8+ and CD4+ T cells were negatively isolated. This sample stems from a study of CD8 T cells in Susac syndrome. The CDR3 extends over 13 amino acids. Germline V CDR1 and CDR2: SGHRS, YFSETQ. Deletions cut 0 bases from V and 5 bases from J, with 9 bases between.

The source material was CD4+ T cells from PBMCs. The chain carries TRBV5-1 and TRBJ2-7; no clear D gene. The clonotype was recovered from a human donor with multiple sclerosis. CDR3 DNA: TGCGCCAGCAGCTTGGCCAGGAGTAACGAGCAGTACTTC. It yields the protein CASSLARSNEQYF.